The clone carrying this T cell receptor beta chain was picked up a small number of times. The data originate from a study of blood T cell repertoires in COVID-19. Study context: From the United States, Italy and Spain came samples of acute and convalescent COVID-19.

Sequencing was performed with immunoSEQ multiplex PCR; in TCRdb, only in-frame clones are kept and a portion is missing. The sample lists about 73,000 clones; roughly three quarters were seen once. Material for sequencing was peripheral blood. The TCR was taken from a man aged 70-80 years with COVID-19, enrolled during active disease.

CDR3 nucleotide sequence: TGTGCCAGCAGCTTACAGGTGAGGGAGGACGAGCAGTACTTC. Its protein is CASSLQVREDEQYF. The rearrangement uses TRBV7-9 and TRBJ2-7, with a weak D call TRBD2 (6 bases). This CDR3 region has 14 residues. Trimming removed 2 bases at V and 5 bases at J, with 13 bases between. Germline assignment: CDR1 SEHNR and CDR2 FQNEAQ (reference sequence). Looking up the rest from reference TRBV7-9 and TRBJ2-7 gives the full variable domain: DTGVSQNPRHKITKRGQNVTFRCDPISEHNRLYWYRQTLGQGPEFLTYFQNEAQLEKSRLLSDRFSAERPKGSFSTLEIQRTEQGDSAMYLCASSLQVREDEQYFGPGTRLTVT.